The 28 T cell receptor beta chains in this list originate from one sample, sequenced in a study of identical twins. TCRdb independently ran MiXCR on the 5' RACE reads; one entry per CDR3 protein. The sample lists 1.5 million to 2 million distinct CDR3 sequences, roughly 35% occurring once. Sequencing input: cord blood. The source is a newborn girl in good health.

The chain combines TRBV29-1 with TRBJ1-1, with D perhaps TRBD1 (5 bases). V shed 6 bases and J shed 1 base, with 18 bases lying between them. This CDR3 region has 15 residues. Germline V gives CDR1 SQVTM, CDR2 ANQGSEA. The DNA of the CDR3 is TGCAGCGTCCAGGCGACGGGACTCGCGAACACTGAAGCTTTCTTT. As protein: CSVQATGLANTEAFF.

With regard to this clonotype: A clone one base away is much larger, so this may be a read error. V is TRBV7-2 and J is TRBJ2-1; either TRBD1 or TRBD2 may fit D (7 bases each). V lost 0 bases and J lost 13, with 16 bases in between. The germline V gene has CDR1 SGHTA and CDR2 FQGNSA. The length of the CDR3 is 14 residues. The CDR3 region has the DNA TGTGCCAGCAGCTTAGCCAGGGGGGGAGAGACCCAGTTCTTC. Its protein product is CASSLARGGETQFF.

The chain uses TRBV14 and TRBJ2-1; D possibly corresponds to TRBD1 (6 bases). The CDR3 contains 13 residues. V lost 4 bases and J lost 8, with 12 bases in between. Germline CDR1 is SGHDN and CDR2 is FVKESK. The DNA of the CDR3 is TGTGCCAGCAGCCTACAGGGCCGGGATGAGCAGTTCTTC. Residues: CASSLQGRDEQFF.

The chain joins TRBV20-1 to TRBJ2-3; the D gene is possibly TRBD1 (6 bases). Germline V gene sequence: CDR1 DFQATT, CDR2 SNEGSKA (reference sequence). Trimming shortened V by 4 bases and J by 2 bases, and 10 bases separated the two germline ends. This CDR3 has 13 residues. CDR3 loop: CSAKTGFTDTQYF. CDR3 nucleotides: TGCAGTGCTAAAACAGGGTTCACAGATACGCAGTATTTT.

This rearrangement joins TRBV20-1 to TRBJ1-2, with TRBD1 as a possible D gene (5 bases). The CDR3 totals 12 residues. Trimming removed 0 bases at V and 8 bases at J, with 10 bases between. The germline V gene encodes CDR1 DFQATT and CDR2 SNEGSKA (reference sequence). The CDR3 DNA sequence: TGCAGTGCTAGAGATGGGGCGCGGGGCTACACCTTC. Translated: CSARDGARGYTF.

This clonotype was found a few times. This chain links TRBV20-1 with TRBJ2-1, with a tentative D call TRBD2 (7 bases). Trimming removed 3 bases at V and 8 bases at J, with 17 bases between. Germline loops: CDR1 DFQATT, CDR2 SNEGSKA (reference sequence). CDR3 size: 14 residues. In DNA form, the CDR3 reads TGCAGTGCTAGGCGACAGGAGGGGGGGGATGAGCAGTTCTTC. Translating it yields CSARRQEGGDEQFF.

The sample holds many counts of this clonotype. V and J are TRBV25-1 and TRBJ1-4; D is ambiguous. From germline, CDR1 is MGHDK and CDR2 SYGVNS. V shed 1 base and J shed 0 bases, with 6 bases lying between them. The CDR3 extends over 15 amino acids. DNA for the CDR3: TGTGCCAGCAGTGAATTAACATCAACTAATGAAAAACTGTTTTTT. Its translation: CASSELTSTNEKLFF. The full variable domain, in which reference TRBV25-1 and TRBJ1-4 provide the parts outside the CDR3, is EADIYQTPRYLVIGTGKKITLECSQTMGHDKMYWYQQDPGMELHLIHYSYGVNSTEKGDLSSESTVSRIRTEHFPLTLESARPSHTSQYLCASSELTSTNEKLFFGSGTQLSVL.

The J gene is TRBJ2-5, the V gene TRBV15; D remains ambiguous. Looked up from germline, CDR1 is LNHNV and CDR2 is YYDKDF (reference sequence). V was clipped by 1 base and J by 11 bases, with 11 bases between them. CDR3 length: 12 residues. CDR3 in amino acids: CATSRVLDEQYF. DNA for the CDR3: TGTGCCACCAGCAGAGTACTCGATGAGCAGTACTTC.

V gene TRBV18 combines with J gene TRBJ2-1; no definite D call. Trimming took off 3 bases at V and 0 bases at J, with 12 bases between the two ends. The CDR3 has 16 amino acids. Germline V CDR1 and CDR2: KGHSH, LQKENI. Here the CDR3 DNA reads TGTGCCAGCTCACCTAACTTTCCGAGCTCCTACAATGAGCAGTTCTTC. Translation: CASSPNFPSSYNEQFF.

This clonotype came up a few times. The chain uses TRBV27 and TRBJ2-7, with D unresolved. This CDR3 has 13 amino acids. V shed 7 bases and J shed 4 bases, with 14 bases lying between them. CDR1 and CDR2 (germline): MNHEY, SMNVEV (reference sequence). The CDR3 DNA follows: TGTGCCAGCAATACGCGGCCCGTATACGAGCAGTACTTC. Its translation: CASNTRPVYEQYF.

CDR3 sequence (DNA): TGTGCCAGCAGCTTGGGCGGGGGGGGGAACGAGCAGTACTTC. It codes for CASSLGGGGNEQYF. This sequence joins TRBV7-2 and TRBJ2-7; TRBD2 matches at 9 bases. With 3 bases clipped from V and 5 bases from J, the junction kept 5 bases outside the gene matches. The CDR3 is made up of 14 amino acids. Germline CDR1 reads SGHTA; CDR2 reads FQGNSA.

This clonotype has more than one count but fewer than ten. This rearrangement joins TRBV20-1 to TRBJ1-2, with a tentative D call TRBD1 (6 bases). The CDR3 has 15 residues. Trimming removed 1 base at V and 8 bases at J, with 20 bases between. CDR1 is DFQATT and CDR2 is SNEGSKA in the germline V gene (reference sequence). CDR3 DNA: TGCAGTGCTAGAGCCAACCTGAGGGGGTACCTAGGCTACACCTTC. It yields the protein CSARANLRGYLGYTF.

In this sample, this clonotype turned up a few times. CDR3 loop: CAGRWTGKETQYF. In nucleotides, the CDR3 is TGTGCCGGGCGATGGACAGGGAAAGAGACCCAGTACTTC. This chain connects TRBV5-4 to TRBJ2-5; 8 bases are a match to TRBD1. Germline V gives CDR1 SGHNT, CDR2 YYREEE (reference sequence). J was trimmed by 3 bases and V by 10 bases; bases with no gene match: 8. CDR3 length: 13 residues.

The J gene is TRBJ2-1, the V gene TRBV7-2, with D tentatively TRBD1 or TRBD2 (5 bases each). Germline V gene sequence: CDR1 SGHTA, CDR2 FQGNSA. V was trimmed by 8 bases and J by 9 bases, leaving 11 bases between them. The length of the CDR3 is 11 residues. The CDR3 spells CASLGGFEQFF. The CDR3 coding sequence is TGTGCCAGCCTTGGGGGTTTTGAGCAGTTCTTC. The full variable domain, its missing parts supplied by reference TRBV7-2 and TRBJ2-1, is GAGVSQSPSNKVTEKGKDVELRCDPISGHTALYWYRQSLGQGLEFLIYFQGNSAPDKSGLPSDRFSAERTGGSVSTLTIQRTQQEDSAVYLCASLGGFEQFFGPGTRLTVL.

This clonotype was observed a few times. The rearrangement links TRBV5-1 to TRBJ2-3, with D perhaps matching TRBD1 or TRBD2 (6 bases each). The CDR3 is made up of 14 amino acids. V was shortened by 4 bases and J by 6 bases, with 15 bases between the two germline ends. The germline CDR1 and CDR2 sequences are SGHRS and YFSETQ. CDR3 coding DNA: TGCGCCAGCAGCCTCAACACGGGGGCCGATACGCAGTATTTT. It yields the protein CASSLNTGADTQYF.

This clonotype occurred many times. The V gene is TRBV7-6, the J gene TRBJ2-7, with D hard to call. Germline assignment: CDR1 SGHVS and CDR2 FNYEAQ. The CDR3 sequence is 13 residues long. V lost 2 bases, J lost 3 bases, and 8 bases lay in between. This CDR3 reads CASSLNSLYEQYF. The CDR3 DNA sequence: TGTGCCAGCAGCTTAAATTCCCTCTACGAGCAGTACTTC.

This clonotype was counted only a few times. This chain uses TRBV28 with TRBJ1-2, with TRBD1 identical over 7 bases. This CDR3 has 16 amino acids. CDR1 MDHEN and CDR2 SYDVKM come from the germline V gene. V was clipped by 1 base and J by 3 bases; unmatched bases: 8. The CDR3 DNA reads as TGTGCCAGCAGTTTATTTTTAGGACAGGTAGACTATGGCTACACCTTC. Protein sequence: CASSLFLGQVDYGYTF.

This clonotype came up a few times. This chain uses TRBV7-9 with TRBJ2-5; the D is unclear. The germline CDR1 and CDR2 sequences are SEHNR and FQNEAQ (reference sequence). This CDR3 comprises 15 residues. V was shortened by 1 base and J by 1 base, with 10 bases between the two germline ends. In DNA form, the CDR3 reads TGTGCCAGCAGCTTAGAAGGTCGGCCCCAAGAGACCCAGTACTTC. Translated, it gives CASSLEGRPQETQYF.

This clonotype was seen only a few times. The chain joins TRBV25-1 to TRBJ2-3; D call uncertain. The CDR3 runs 15 residues. V lost 2 bases and J 2 bases, leaving 11 bases between the germline ends. From germline, CDR1 is MGHDK and CDR2 SYGVNS. CDR3: CASSESLIDTDTQYF. The CDR3 DNA sequence: TGTGCCAGCAGTGAAAGTTTAATCGACACAGATACGCAGTATTTT.

Comment on this clonotype: A much larger clone is a single base away; this may be a read error. This chain joins TRBV29-1 and TRBJ1-2; D remains ambiguous. V was cut by 1 base and J by 3 bases, with 6 bases left in between. CDR1 is SQVTM, CDR2 ANQGSEA, per germline. The CDR3 is 12 amino acids. The CDR3 DNA sequence: TGCAGCGTTGAAGGGAAGGACTATGGCTACACCTTC. It translates to CSVEGKDYGYTF.

The gene calls are TRBV27 and TRBJ2-6, with unresolved D. Germline lookup yields CDR1 MNHEY and CDR2 SMNVEV (reference sequence). The CDR3 extends over 17 amino acids. Trimming took off 4 bases at V and 0 bases at J, with 13 bases between the two ends. CDR3 sequence reads: CASSSLRANSGANVLTF. The CDR3 DNA reads TGTGCCAGCAGTTCTCTAAGAGCCAACTCTGGGGCCAACGTCCTGACTTTC.

The chain joins TRBV7-2 to TRBJ1-4, with 7 bases matching TRBD1. The CDR3 extends over 14 amino acids. Per the germline V gene, CDR1 is SGHTA and CDR2 is FQGNSA. Losses at the gene ends were 6 bases for V and 0 bases for J; bases not matched to a gene: 1. CDR3 nucleotide sequence: TGTGCCAGCAGGGACAGGCCAACTAATGAAAAACTGTTTTTT. As protein: CASRDRPTNEKLFF.

This clonotype was detected only once. J is TRBJ2-2 and V is TRBV6-1, with D possibly being TRBD2 (7 bases). Trimming removed 4 bases at V and 6 bases at J, with 12 bases between. CDR1 is MNHNS, CDR2 SASEGT, per germline. This CDR3 has 14 amino acids. The chain's CDR3 is CASSGGGPPGELFF. CDR3 nucleotide sequence: TGTGCCAGCAGTGGGGGGGGGCCGCCCGGGGAGCTGTTTTTT.

The chain is built from TRBV2 and TRBJ1-1, with TRBD1 as a possible D gene (6 bases). The CDR3 extends over 14 amino acids. Trimming took off 5 bases at V and 3 bases at J, with 13 bases between the two ends. The germline gives CDR1 SNHLY, CDR2 FYNNEI. As DNA, the CDR3 is TGTGCCAGCAGTTCCGGGACACCACACACTGAAGCTTTCTTT. Translated, it gives CASSSGTPHTEAFF.

This clonotype appeared many times. The rearrangement links TRBV25-1 to TRBJ2-7; no definite D call. Trimming stripped 2 bases from V and 5 bases from J, with 10 bases between. The CDR3 totals 13 residues. Germline assignment: CDR1 MGHDK and CDR2 SYGVNS. CDR3 amino acids: CASSERWDNEQYF. In DNA, the CDR3 is TGTGCCAGCAGTGAACGGTGGGATAACGAGCAGTACTTC.

The CDR3 DNA is TGTGCCAGCAGTTTTACCTATCATACGCAGTATTTT. This gives the protein CASSFTYHTQYF. The chain couples TRBV28 to TRBJ2-3, with no clear D. Per the germline V gene, CDR1 is MDHEN and CDR2 is SYDVKM. Trimming shortened V by 3 bases and J by 7 bases, and 8 bases separated the two germline ends. This CDR3 spans 12 amino acids.

The sample holds a few counts of this clonotype. The CDR3 nucleotides read TGCGCCAGCAGCTGGACAGGGTTGGATACGCAGTATTTT. This translates into CASSWTGLDTQYF. The chain uses TRBV5-1 and TRBJ2-3, with 8 bases matching TRBD1. CDR3 length: 13 residues. With 3 bases clipped from V and 6 bases from J, the junction kept 3 bases outside the gene matches. Germline assignment: CDR1 SGHRS and CDR2 YFSETQ.

V gene TRBV9 combines with J gene TRBJ2-7; 11 bases agree with TRBD2. J lost 3 bases, V lost 0 bases, and 5 bases had no gene match. CDR1 SGDLS and CDR2 YYNGEE come from the germline V gene. The CDR3 runs to 16 residues. CDR3 in DNA: TGTGCCAGCAGCGTAGCTGGGACTAGCGGTTGCTACGAGCAGTACTTC. Translating gives CASSVAGTSGCYEQYF. Full variable domain (missing parts from reference TRBV9 and TRBJ2-7): DSGVTQTPKHLITATGQRVTLRCSPRSGDLSVYWYQQSLDQGLQFLIQYYNGEERAKGNILERFSAQQFPDLHSELNLSSLELGDSALYFCASSVAGTSGCYEQYFGPGTRLTVT.